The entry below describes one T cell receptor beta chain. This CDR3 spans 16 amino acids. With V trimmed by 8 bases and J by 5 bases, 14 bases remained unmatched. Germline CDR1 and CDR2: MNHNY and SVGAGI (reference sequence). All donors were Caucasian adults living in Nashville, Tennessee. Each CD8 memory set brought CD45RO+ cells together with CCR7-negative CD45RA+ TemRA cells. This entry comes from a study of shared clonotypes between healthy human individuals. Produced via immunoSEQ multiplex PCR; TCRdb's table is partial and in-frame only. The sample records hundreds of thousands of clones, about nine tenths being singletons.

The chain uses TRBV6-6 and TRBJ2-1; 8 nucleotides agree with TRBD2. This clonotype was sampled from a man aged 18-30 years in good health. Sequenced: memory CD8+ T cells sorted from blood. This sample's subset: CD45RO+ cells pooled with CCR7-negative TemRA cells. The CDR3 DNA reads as TGTGCCAGCGCTGGAGGGAAGCGGGGGAGCAACAATGAGCAGTTCTTC. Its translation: CASAGGKRGSNNEQFF.